What follows are 27 T cell receptor gamma chains derived from one specimen sequenced in a study of Vδ1+ human thymocytes. The study, taken as a whole, reports: Thymic TRG and TRD repertoires appeared highly polyclonal, with Gaussian CDR3 length distributions.

The template was reverse-transcribed extracted RNA. Multiplex PCR used pooled V-gene forward primers and a constant-region reverse primer to amplify CDR3s. TCRdb redid clone calling on the multiplex PCR reads using CATT. This repertoire shows around 12,000 gamma-chain clones, over 40% found once; its top ten account for roughly 2%. These receptors are not linked to any known antigen. What was sequenced was Vdelta1+ gamma-delta thymocytes from the thymus. Subset indicated: FACS-sorted CD3+ TCRalphabeta- TCRVdelta1+ TCRVdelta2- thymocytes. These receptors came from a boy younger than two who had congenital heart surgery.

This clone has just a few counts. The rearrangement links TRGV9 to TRGJ1 or TRGJ2. V dropped 0 bases and J dropped 3; count of bases not matched to a gene: 8. Germline values: CDR1 GITISATS, CDR2 ISYDGTV (reference sequence). CDR3 length: 15 amino acids. CDR3 residues: CALWEVPRIYYKKLF. The CDR3 coding sequence is TGTGCCTTGTGGGAGGTGCCCCGGATTTATTATAAGAAACTCTTT.

This chain uses TRGV3 with TRGJP2. The CDR3 loop spans 11 amino acids. Germline V gives CDR1 VTNTFY, CDR2 YDVSTARD (reference sequence). The trim removed 5 bases at V and 9 bases at J, leaving 3 bases unmatched. For the CDR3, the DNA is TGTGCCACCTGGGTTTATTGGATCAAGACGTTT. Protein sequence: CATWVYWIKTF.

The rearrangement uses TRGV5 and TRGJ1 or TRGJ2. TCRdb gives no J gene; it was assigned here by matching the DNA to germline. Losses at the gene ends were 0 bases for V and 9 bases for J; bases not matched to a gene: 11. This CDR3 comprises 14 residues. Germline V gene sequence: CDR1 VINAFY, CDR2 YDVSNSKD. CDR3 sequence reads: CATWDRQIWGKKLF. CDR3 coding DNA: TGTGCCACCTGGGACAGGCAAATTTGGGGTAAGAAACTCTTT.

A few counts support this clone. V gene TRGV2 combines with J gene TRGJ1 or TRGJ2. CDR1 EGSNGY and CDR2 YDSYNSKV come from the germline V gene. This CDR3 has 18 residues. V lost 1 base to trimming and J lost 1 base; unmatched junction nucleotides: 16. In DNA form, the CDR3 reads TGTGCCACCTGGGACGGAAACACCTCAAGAGCTAATTATTATAAGAAACTCTTT. Its protein product is CATWDGNTSRANYYKKLF.

This clone has a handful of counts. V gene TRGV4 combines with J gene TRGJ1 or TRGJ2. J gave up 8 bases and V 7 bases, and 2 bases lay outside the gene matches. The CDR3 extends over 9 amino acids. Germline V lookup: CDR1 EGSTGY, CDR2 YDSYTSSV. As DNA, the CDR3 is TGTGCCACCTGCGATAAGAAACTCTTT. Its protein product is CATCDKKLF.

This chain connects TRGV4 to TRGJ1 or TRGJ2. Germline V lookup: CDR1 EGSTGY, CDR2 YDSYTSSV. The CDR3 has 14 amino acids. The ends lost 2 bases at V and 6 bases at J; junction bases unmatched: 10. DNA for the CDR3: TGTGCCACCTGGGATGCTGGGGCGATTTATAAGAAACTCTTT. Translation gives CATWDAGAIYKKLF.

This clone was detected a few times. Other nucleotide sequences in the sample specify the same CDR3. This chain joins TRGV5 and TRGJ1 or TRGJ2. TCRdb leaves out the J gene; it was filled in here by matching the DNA to germline. The CDR3 runs 13 residues. Germline V lookup: CDR1 VINAFY, CDR2 YDVSNSKD. V lost 0 bases to trimming and J lost 5 bases; unmatched junction nucleotides: 4. Here the CDR3 DNA reads TGTGCCACCTGGGACAGGCGTGATTATAAGAAACTCTTT. Its translation is CATWDRRDYKKLF.

The genes are TRGV9 and TRGJ1 or TRGJ2. No J segment appears in TCRdb, so it was assigned here by matching the sequence to germline. Trimming removed 12 bases from V and 4 bases from J; junction bases left unmatched: 9. Germline V CDR1 and CDR2: GITISATS, ISYDGTV (reference sequence). This CDR3 spans 11 amino acids. This CDR3 is CARPRYYKKLF. The DNA for the CDR3 is TGTGCCAGGCCTAGGTATTATAAGAAACTCTTT.

This clone was observed a few times. This chain uses TRGV4 with TRGJ1 or TRGJ2. The J gene was missing in TCRdb and was found by matching the end of the DNA to germline. Germline V CDR1 and CDR2: EGSTGY, YDSYTSSV. J lost 5 bases, V lost 5 bases, and 6 bases had no gene match. This CDR3 spans 12 amino acids. CDR3 region: CATWGGDYKKLF. DNA for the CDR3: TGTGCCACCTGGGGCGGGGATTATAAGAAACTCTTT.

The chain couples TRGV5 to TRGJP2. Germline CDR1 VINAFY, CDR2 YDVSNSKD. This CDR3 is 15 amino acids long. The J segment lost 0 bases and the V segment lost 0 bases, leaving 1 base of the junction unmatched. The CDR3 DNA follows: TGTGCCACCTGGGACAGGTATAGTAGTGATTGGATCAAGACGTTT. Translating it yields CATWDRYSSDWIKTF.

On this clone itself: Sequence at one end of the junction differs from germline and may be a read error. The chain employs TRGV9 and TRGJ1 or TRGJ2. CDR1 GITISATS and CDR2 ISYDGTV come from the germline V gene (reference sequence). The CDR3 is 16 residues long. The CDR3 DNA reads as TGTGCCTTGTGGGAGGTGCATTGTTACGAGACCCCAAAGAAACTCTTC. It codes for CALWEVHCYETPKKLF.

This chain uses TRGV3 with TRGJ1 or TRGJ2. V shed 8 bases and J 5 bases; nucleotides not matched to a gene: 12. CDR3 length equals 13 residues. CDR1 and CDR2 from the germline V gene are VTNTFY and YDVSTARD (reference sequence). CDR3 nucleotides: TGTGCCACCTTTACACTGGGGCATTATAAGAAACTCTTT. Its protein product is CATFTLGHYKKLF.

This clone was counted only a few times. V is TRGV5 and J is TRGJ1 or TRGJ2. The J gene, not given by TCRdb, was assigned here from a germline match of the nucleotide sequence. Germline V gives CDR1 VINAFY, CDR2 YDVSNSKD. V trimming: 0 bases; J trimming: 3 bases; junction bases outside the gene matches: 5. The CDR3 has 14 amino acids. The CDR3 DNA sequence: TGTGCCACCTGGGACAGGCAGGGTTATTATAAGAAACTCTTT. Amino acids: CATWDRQGYYKKLF.

This clone showed up just once. The chain joins TRGV3 to TRGJ1 or TRGJ2. The J gene, left out of TCRdb, was set here by checking the DNA against germline. The CDR3 runs 17 residues. V lost 3 bases to trimming and J lost 3 bases; unmatched junction nucleotides: 17. Germline lookup yields CDR1 VTNTFY and CDR2 YDVSTARD (reference sequence). In nucleotides, the CDR3 is TGTGCCACCTGGGACCTAGCTAGGGGGGACGTTTATTATAAGAAACTCTTT. Its translation: CATWDLARGDVYYKKLF.

V is TRGV5 and J is TRGJP1. TCRdb gives no J gene; it was assigned here by matching the DNA to germline. J was trimmed by 2 bases and V by 3 bases; bases with no gene match: 9. This CDR3 is 16 amino acids long. In germline, CDR1 is VINAFY, CDR2 YDVSNSKD. The CDR3 DNA reads as TGTGCCACCTGGGACTTGAGGGGGACCACTGGTTGGTTCAAGATATTT. Amino acids: CATWDLRGTTGWFKIF.

The V gene is TRGV4, the J gene TRGJ1 or TRGJ2. The J gene comes from matching the DNA to germline here; TCRdb lacks it. The ends lost 0 bases at V and 10 bases at J; junction bases unmatched: 6. The CDR3 is made up of 12 amino acids. Germline V gene sequence: CDR1 EGSTGY, CDR2 YDSYTSSV. CDR3 amino acids: CATWDGPRKKLF. DNA of the CDR3: TGTGCCACCTGGGATGGGCCACGGAAGAAACTCTTT.

As for this clone: One junction end does not reproduce the germline sequence, and a read error may be involved. The chain combines TRGV5 with TRGJ1 or TRGJ2. Because TCRdb records no J gene, it was assigned here through a match of the DNA to germline. Per the germline V gene, CDR1 is VINAFY and CDR2 is YDVSNSKD. The length of the CDR3 is 11 residues. CDR3 residues: CAAWDTYKKLF. Here the CDR3 DNA reads TGTGCCGCCTGGGACACTTATAAGAAACTCTTT.

The chain carries TRGV4 and TRGJ1 or TRGJ2. No J segment appears in TCRdb, so it was assigned here by matching the sequence to germline. There are 13 residues in the CDR3. With V trimmed by 4 bases and J by 10 bases, 13 bases remained unmatched. Germline V CDR1 and CDR2: EGSTGY, YDSYTSSV. CDR3 nucleotides: TGTGCCACCTGGGACAGGCGGGGGGGCAAGAAACTCTTT. It is translated as CATWDRRGGKKLF.

This sequence joins TRGV9 and TRGJ1 or TRGJ2. The CDR3 loop spans 14 amino acids. Per the germline V gene, CDR1 is GITISATS and CDR2 is ISYDGTV (reference sequence). V lost 5 bases to trimming and J lost 1 base; unmatched junction nucleotides: 8. The CDR3 DNA reads TGTGCCTTGTGGGGCTGCCGTAATTATTATAAGAAACTCTTT. Translating gives CALWGCRNYYKKLF.

This clone came up once. With the J gene uncalled, the V gene is TRGV4. This CDR3 contains 10 residues. Per the germline V gene, CDR1 is EGSTGY and CDR2 is YDSYTSSV. The CDR3 spells CAAWVLPCLF. DNA for the CDR3: TGTGCCGCCTGGGTTCTCCCTTGCCTCTTT.

This clone was recorded a few times. The chain has TRGV4 and TRGJ1 or TRGJ2. The CDR3 totals 11 residues. The ends lost 2 bases at V and 7 bases at J; junction bases unmatched: 2. The germline CDR1 and CDR2 sequences are EGSTGY and YDSYTSSV. CDR3 bases: TGTGCCACCTGGGATGCCTATAAGAAACTCTTT. Translating it yields CATWDAYKKLF.

The chain joins TRGV2 to TRGJ1 or TRGJ2. The CDR3 has 13 amino acids. The ends lost 0 bases at V and 5 bases at J; junction bases unmatched: 4. Germline V CDR1 and CDR2: EGSNGY, YDSYNSKV. CDR3 in amino acids: CATWDGPHYKKLF. The CDR3 bases are TGTGCCACCTGGGACGGGCCCCATTATAAGAAACTCTTT.

The chain uses TRGV4 and TRGJ1 or TRGJ2. In the absence of a J gene in TCRdb, the DNA was matched to germline to assign it here. Unmatched junction bases numbered 10, after V lost 0 bases and J lost 2 bases. The CDR3 totals 16 residues. From germline, CDR1 is EGSTGY and CDR2 YDSYTSSV. CDR3: CATWDGPRNDYYKKLF. In nucleotides, the CDR3 is TGTGCCACCTGGGATGGGCCGCGAAACGATTATTATAAGAAACTCTTT.

This clone occurred once. Without a V gene call, the J gene is given as TRGJ1 or TRGJ2. The CDR3 length is 14 residues. This CDR3 is CATFDRLMGYKKLF. The CDR3 DNA reads TGTGCCACCTTTGACAGGCTTATGGGCTATAAGAAACTCTTT.

Although no V gene was called, TRGJ1 or TRGJ2 is the J gene. CDR3 length equals 14 residues. CDR3 amino acids: CALCEVNLGAKKLF. The CDR3 DNA reads as TGTGCCTTGTGTGAGGTGAACCTAGGGGCTAAGAAACTCTTT.

This chain links TRGV3 with TRGJ1 or TRGJ2. Here the J gene came from matching the DNA to germline, since TCRdb omits it. There are 14 residues in the CDR3. Germline CDR1 and CDR2: VTNTFY and YDVSTARD (reference sequence). V shed 6 bases, J shed 0 bases, and the junction held 8 bases outside the gene matches. The CDR3 spells CATWTFTNYYKKLF. As DNA, the CDR3 is TGTGCCACCTGGACGTTCACGAATTATTATAAGAAACTCTTT.

In this sample, this clone turned up a few times. The chain combines TRGV9 with TRGJ1 or TRGJ2. CDR3 size: 12 residues. Germline loops: CDR1 GITISATS, CDR2 ISYDGTV (reference sequence). V shed 4 bases, J shed 1 base, and the junction held 1 base outside the gene matches. The CDR3 coding sequence is TGTGCCTTGTGGGAAAATTATTATAAGAAACTCTTT. Amino acid sequence: CALWENYYKKLF.